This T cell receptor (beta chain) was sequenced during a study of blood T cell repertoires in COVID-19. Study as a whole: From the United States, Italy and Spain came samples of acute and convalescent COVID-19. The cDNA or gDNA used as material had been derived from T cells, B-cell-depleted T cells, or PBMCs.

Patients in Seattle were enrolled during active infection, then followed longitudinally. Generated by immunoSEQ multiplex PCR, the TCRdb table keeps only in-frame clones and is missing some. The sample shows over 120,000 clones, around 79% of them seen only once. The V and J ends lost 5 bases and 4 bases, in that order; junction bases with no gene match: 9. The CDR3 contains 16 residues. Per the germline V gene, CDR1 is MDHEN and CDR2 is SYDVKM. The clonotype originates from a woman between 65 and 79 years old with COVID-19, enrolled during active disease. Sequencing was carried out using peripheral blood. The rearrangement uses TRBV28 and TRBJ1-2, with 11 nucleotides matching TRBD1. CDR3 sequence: CASSPQDRGRGYGYTF. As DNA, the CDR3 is TGTGCCAGCAGTCCTCAGGACAGGGGGCGCGGCTATGGCTACACCTTC.